The 20 T cell receptor beta chains reported below all come from one sample, sequenced in a study of STAT5B mutations in CD4+ large granular lymphocyte leukemia. The data were produced by immunoSEQ multiplex PCR, yet TCRdb's version contains in-frame clones alone and is incomplete. The top ten hold roughly 4.4% of the sample, which has 30,000 to 35,000 clones, roughly 80% seen once. Sequenced: CD4+ T cells from blood buffy coats. All receptors come from a human donor in good health.

V usage is TRBV27 and J usage is TRBJ2-1; 7 nucleotides line up with TRBD1. With V trimmed by 6 bases and J by 10 bases, 15 bases remained unmatched. Germline CDR1 and CDR2: MNHEY and SMNVEV (reference sequence). The CDR3 has 15 residues. CDR3 sequence reads: CASSPGVNRGGEQFF. The CDR3 bases are TGTGCCAGCAGCCCAGGTGTGAACAGGGGTGGAGAGCAGTTCTTC.

The CDR3 loop reads CASSLRVTDTQYF. CDR3 coding DNA: TGTGCCAGCAGCTTAAGGGTCACAGATACGCAGTATTTT. The chain is built from TRBV11-2 and TRBJ2-3; no clear D gene. The CDR3 spans 13 residues. The germline V and J ends were trimmed by 2 bases and 2 bases, with 5 bases remaining between them. CDR1 and CDR2 (germline): SGHAT, FQNNGV.

The chain carries TRBV6-6 and TRBJ2-3, with D possibly matching TRBD2 (5 bases). V shed 5 bases and J shed 1 base, with 13 bases lying between them. The CDR3 loop spans 15 amino acids. Germline CDR1 MNHNY, CDR2 SVGAGI (reference sequence). The CDR3, as DNA: TGTGCCAGCAGTGACGGAGGAAGGCGCACAGATACGCAGTATTTT. As protein: CASSDGGRRTDTQYF.

V usage is TRBV7-3 and J usage is TRBJ2-2; 7 bases agree with TRBD2. The CDR3 totals 13 residues. CDR1 and CDR2 from the germline V gene are SGHTA and FQGTGA. J was trimmed by 6 bases and V by 3 bases; bases with no gene match: 1. The CDR3: CASSFTSAGELFF. The CDR3 DNA reads as TGTGCCAGCAGCTTTACTAGCGCCGGGGAGCTGTTTTTT. The full variable domain, rest sourced from reference TRBV7-3 and TRBJ2-2, is GAGVSQTPSNKVTEKGKYVELRCDPISGHTALYWYRQSLGQGPEFLIYFQGTGAADDSGLPNDRFFAVRPEGSVSTLKIQRTERGDSAVYLCASSFTSAGELFFGEGSRLTVL.

In its sample, this clone was seen a few times. This chain joins TRBV9 and TRBJ1-1; D not certain. The germline CDR1 and CDR2 sequences are SGDLS and YYNGEE. The CDR3 loop spans 15 amino acids. V was clipped by 3 bases and J by 4 bases, with 16 bases between them. The CDR3 region is CASSGEEHWATEAFF. The CDR3 DNA reads as TGTGCCAGCAGCGGAGAAGAACATTGGGCCACTGAAGCTTTCTTT.

The rearrangement joins TRBV13 to TRBJ2-4; the match to TRBD1 covers 7 bases. Germline V gives CDR1 PRHDT, CDR2 FYEKMQ (reference sequence). The CDR3 runs to 15 residues. Trimming cost V 4 bases and J 5 bases; bases outside gene matches: 8. The CDR3 protein is CASSWEGGVENIQYF. In DNA form, the CDR3 reads TGTGCCAGCAGCTGGGAAGGGGGCGTTGAAAACATTCAGTACTTC.

The table lists this clone with a few counts. V usage is TRBV18 and J usage is TRBJ2-1; no clear D. The CDR3 contains 13 residues. Trimming took 6 bases from V and 5 from J, leaving 11 bases between them. The germline V gene has CDR1 KGHSH and CDR2 LQKENI. CDR3 DNA: TGTGCCAGCTCGGCAGCAGCCGACAATGAGCAGTTCTTC. Amino acid sequence: CASSAAADNEQFF.

This clone has only one observation. This rearrangement joins TRBV28 to TRBJ1-4, with D unclear. V lost 6 bases and J lost 5, with 13 bases in between. The CDR3 is made up of 14 amino acids. CDR1 is MDHEN, CDR2 SYDVKM, per germline. The CDR3 protein is CASSPAAQNEKLFF. CDR3 bases: TGTGCCAGCAGCCCTGCAGCCCAGAATGAAAAACTGTTTTTT.

The J gene is TRBJ1-1, the V gene TRBV7-2, with a tentative D call TRBD1 (5 bases). Deletions cut 2 bases from V and 10 bases from J, with 20 bases between. CDR3 length: 15 amino acids. Germline values: CDR1 SGHTA, CDR2 FQGNSA. CDR3 nucleotides: TGTGCCAGCAGCTTATGGGAGGAGGCCTATGGGGGAGCTTTCTTT. Translated, it gives CASSLWEEAYGGAFF. The entire variable domain, with the rest obtained from reference TRBV7-2 and TRBJ1-1, is as follows: GAGVSQSPSNKVTEKGKDVELRCDPISGHTALYWYRQSLGQGLEFLIYFQGNSAPDKSGLPSDRFSAERTGGSVSTLTIQRTQQEDSAVYLCASSLWEEAYGGAFFGQGTRLTVV.

The chain couples TRBV27 to TRBJ1-2; D unresolved. Looked up from germline, CDR1 is MNHEY and CDR2 is SMNVEV (reference sequence). The V end lost 5 bases, the J end lost 8 bases, and 15 bases lay between the germline ends. CDR3 size: 13 residues. The CDR3 here is CASSPRVGLGYTF. CDR3 nucleotide sequence: TGTGCCAGCAGTCCAAGGGTGGGCCTAGGCTACACCTTC.

The V gene is TRBV19, the J gene TRBJ2-5; D may be TRBD1 (5 bases). CDR1 and CDR2 (germline): LNHDA, SQIVND (reference sequence). The CDR3 contains 15 residues. Trimming removed 5 bases at V and 0 bases at J, with 13 bases between. The CDR3 spells CASSVRSGYQETQYF. DNA of the CDR3: TGTGCCAGTAGTGTTAGATCAGGGTACCAAGAGACCCAGTACTTC. The whole variable domain, remainder taken from reference TRBV19 and TRBJ2-5, is DGGITQSPKYLFRKEGQNVTLSCEQNLNHDAMYWYRQDPGQGLRLIYYSQIVNDFQKGDIAEGYSVSREKKESFPLTVTSAQKNPTAFYLCASSVRSGYQETQYFGPGTRLLVL.

This clone was recorded only once. The rearrangement links TRBV7-9 to TRBJ1-2; D is ambiguous. Trimming took 1 base from V and 2 from J, leaving 8 bases between them. Germline assignment: CDR1 SEHNR and CDR2 FQNEAQ (reference sequence). This CDR3 has 14 residues. The CDR3 reads CASSLVGWNYGYTF. The CDR3 DNA reads TGTGCCAGCAGCTTAGTAGGGTGGAACTATGGCTACACCTTC.

This clone has only a few counts. This chain links TRBV2 with TRBJ1-5, with D possibly TRBD1 on 5 matching bases. The germline V and J ends were trimmed by 8 bases and 0 bases, with 14 bases remaining between them. Germline CDR1 SNHLY, CDR2 FYNNEI. The CDR3 is 15 residues long. In DNA, the CDR3 is TGTGCCAGCGTTAAGGACAACTATAGCAATCAGCCCCAGCATTTT. This codes for CASVKDNYSNQPQHF.

The chain recombines TRBV28 with TRBJ1-1; D remains ambiguous. The germline V gene encodes CDR1 MDHEN and CDR2 SYDVKM. The CDR3 length is 13 residues. V lost 3 bases and J 4 bases, leaving 9 bases between the germline ends. CDR3 amino acids: CASSFAGGTEAFF. The CDR3 DNA is TGTGCCAGCAGTTTCGCAGGAGGCACTGAAGCTTTCTTT.

The chain couples TRBV6-1 to TRBJ1-1; D may be TRBD1 (5 bases). The CDR3 loop spans 15 amino acids. V gave up 2 bases and J gave up 8 bases, with 18 bases separating them. Per germline, CDR1 MNHNS and CDR2 SASEGT. The CDR3 DNA sequence: TGTGCCAGCAGTGAATCGTGGGGGACCTTGAGGGAAGCTTTCTTT. Translated: CASSESWGTLREAFF.

This clone was picked up a small number of times. The chain employs TRBV18 and TRBJ1-2; 8 bases fit TRBD1. The V gene's germline CDR1 is KGHSH and CDR2 LQKENI. The CDR3 extends over 14 amino acids. V trimming: 6 bases; J trimming: 4 bases; junction bases outside the gene matches: 7. This CDR3 reads CASSQGAQTYGYTF. As DNA, the CDR3 is TGTGCCAGCTCGCAGGGGGCGCAGACCTATGGCTACACCTTC.

The rearrangement uses TRBV6-5 and TRBJ1-1; TRBD1 matches at 9 bases. The CDR3 has 13 amino acids. Trimming took 4 bases from V and 6 from J; bases not matched to a gene: 3. The germline gives CDR1 MNHEY, CDR2 SVGAGI. CDR3 sequence (DNA): TGTGCCAGCAGTTGGGGACAGGGCTCTGAAGCTTTCTTT. Translation gives CASSWGQGSEAFF.

The gene calls are TRBV30 and TRBJ1-4; D is perhaps TRBD1 (6 bases). Trimming removed 2 bases from V and 5 bases from J, with 15 bases in between. The CDR3 is 15 residues long. Germline values: CDR1 GTSNPN, CDR2 SVGIG (reference sequence). CDR3 nucleotide sequence: TGTGCCTGGAGTATTGCACGACAGGCAAATGAAAAACTGTTTTTT. Protein sequence: CAWSIARQANEKLFF.

CDR3 loop: CSASGFYEQYF. DNA of the CDR3: TGCAGTGCTAGCGGCTTCTACGAGCAGTACTTC. The chain is built from TRBV20-1 and TRBJ2-7, with D unresolved. The CDR3 totals 11 residues. Trimming pared 3 bases from V and 3 bases from J, leaving 6 bases between. The germline CDR1 and CDR2 sequences are DFQATT and SNEGSKA (reference sequence).

The chain carries TRBV4-3 and TRBJ2-1; D remains ambiguous. Trimming removed 5 bases from V and 4 bases from J, with 15 bases in between. The CDR3 runs to 15 residues. Looked up from germline, CDR1 is LGHNA and CDR2 is YSLEER. In nucleotides, the CDR3 is TGCGCCAGCAGCTCCCGTGGGGTACTTTACAATGAGCAGTTCTTC. Protein: CASSSRGVLYNEQFF.